Sequencing of this T cell receptor (beta chain) was carried out in a study of blood T cell repertoires in COVID-19. Method: immunoSEQ multiplex PCR; TCRdb's copy keeps in-frame clones and lacks some. The sample records some 58,000 clones, roughly 88% being singletons. CDR1 SEHNR and CDR2 FQNEAQ come from the germline V gene (reference sequence). The V end was cut by 1 base, the J end by 0 bases, with 12 bases between. CDR3 length equals 16 residues. The source material was peripheral blood. The chain has TRBV7-9 and TRBJ1-1; D is perhaps TRBD1 (5 bases). The clonotype comes from a human donor in a cohort sampled during active COVID-19. The CDR3 sequence is CASSLDETEVNTEAFF. CDR3 bases: TGTGCCAGCAGCTTAGATGAGACAGAAGTGAACACTGAAGCTTTCTTT.